The sequence of this T cell receptor beta chain was determined in a study of PD-L1 blockade in urothelial cancer. Sequenced by immunoSEQ multiplex PCR; TCRdb stores in-frame clones only, minus some. The sample shows 84,000 or so clones, 70% to 90% of them seen only once. V was shortened by 3 bases and J by 6 bases, with 23 bases between the two germline ends. The V gene's germline CDR1 is SGHVS and CDR2 FNYEAQ. This CDR3 spans 17 amino acids. Specified time point: pretreatment peripheral blood. V and J are TRBV7-6 and TRBJ1-2; D gene ambiguous. This clonotype was sampled from a man aged 55 to 70 with urothelial cancer. This specimen was PBMCs, taken around atezolizumab (anti-PD-L1) treatment. CDR3 sequence (DNA): TGTGCCAGCAGCTTGTCAAATATAGCCTCTCAGCGTGATGGCTACACCTTC. This codes for CASSLSNIASQRDGYTF. The entire variable domain, with the rest obtained from reference TRBV7-6 and TRBJ1-2, is as follows: GAGVSQSPRYKVTKRGQDVALRCDPISGHVSLYWYRQALGQGPEFLTYFNYEAQQDKSGLPNDRFSAERPEGSISTLTIQRTEQRDSAMYRCASSLSNIASQRDGYTFGSGTRLTVV.